This TCR beta chain derives from a study of blood T cell repertoires in COVID-19. Original handling: Reference gene primer amplification gave nucleated cell count estimates. Profiling relied on immunoSEQ multiplex PCR, and the TCRdb table lists in-frame clones only, not all of them. The DNA gave D and trimming, while V, J and clone size come from that table. The table records fewer than 450,000 clones, roughly 87% of them present only once. Recovery meant two consecutive negative NP/OP PCR tests, professional clearance, or resolved symptoms. Losses at the gene ends were 6 bases for V and 0 bases for J; bases not matched to a gene: 8. The CDR3 has 15 residues. Germline assignment: CDR1 MDHEN and CDR2 SYDVKM.

The receptor was isolated from a woman aged 25 to 39 who had recovered from COVID-19. Material for sequencing was PBMCs or T cells enriched from blood (not recorded which). The chain links TRBV28 to TRBJ2-7, with 7 bases matching TRBD1. The CDR3 DNA follows: TGTGCCAGCAGCCCACGACAGGGATACTCCTACGAGCAGTACTTC. It encodes CASSPRQGYSYEQYF.